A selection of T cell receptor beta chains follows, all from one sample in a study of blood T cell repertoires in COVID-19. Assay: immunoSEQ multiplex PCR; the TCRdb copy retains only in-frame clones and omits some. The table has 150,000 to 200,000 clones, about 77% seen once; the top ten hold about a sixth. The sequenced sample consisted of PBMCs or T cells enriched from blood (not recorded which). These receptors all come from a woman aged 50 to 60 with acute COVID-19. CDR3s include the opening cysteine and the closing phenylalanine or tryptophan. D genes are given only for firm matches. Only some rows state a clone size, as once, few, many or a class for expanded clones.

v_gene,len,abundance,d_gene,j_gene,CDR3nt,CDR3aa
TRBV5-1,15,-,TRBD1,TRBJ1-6,TGCGCCAGCAGCTTGACGGGACAGGGTGCCTCACCCCTCCACTTT,CASSLTGQGASPLHF
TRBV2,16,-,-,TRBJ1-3,TGTGCCAGCAGTTACTCCGGGACTCACTCTGGAAACACCATATATTTT,CASSYSGTHSGNTIYF
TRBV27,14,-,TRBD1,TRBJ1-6,TGTGCCAGCAGTTTGGGGACAGGGAATTCACCCCTCCACTTT,CASSLGTGNSPLHF
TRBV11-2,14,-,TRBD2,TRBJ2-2,TGTGCCAGCATGCGGCTAGCGGGGACCGGGGAGCTGTTTTTT,CASMRLAGTGELFF
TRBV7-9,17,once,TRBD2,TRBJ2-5,TGTGCCAGCAGCCCCAATTCGCTAGCGGGGGCTGGGGAGACCCAGTACTTC,CASSPNSLAGAGETQYF
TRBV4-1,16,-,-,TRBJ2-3,TGCGCCAGCAGCCGATCGACTAGTGGGGGCACAGATACGCAGTATTTT,CASSRSTSGGTDTQYF
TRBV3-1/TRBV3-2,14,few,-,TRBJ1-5,TGTGCCAGCAGCCCGTGGAGGGATGATCAGCCCCAGCATTTT,CASSPWRDDQPQHF
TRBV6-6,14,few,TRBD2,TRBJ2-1,TGTGCCAGTAGGTCGTCTAGCGGGGGCCATGAGCAGTTCTTC,CASRSSSGGHEQFF
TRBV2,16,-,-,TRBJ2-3,TGTGCCAGCAGTGAAGGGGCGGGGTGGGGCACAGATACGCAGTATTTT,CASSEGAGWGTDTQYF
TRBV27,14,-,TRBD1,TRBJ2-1,TGTGCCAGCAGTTTAGGGACAGGGAAGAATGAGCAGTTCTTC,CASSLGTGKNEQFF
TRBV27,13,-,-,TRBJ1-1,TGTGCCAGCAGTCTAGGGACATCCCCCGAAGCTTTCTTT,CASSLGTSPEAFF
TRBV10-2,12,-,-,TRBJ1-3,TGCGCCAGCAGTGGAGGGGGAAACACCATATATTTT,CASSGGGNTIYF
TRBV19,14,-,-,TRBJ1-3,TGTGCCAGTAGTATCTTGAGTGAAGGAAACACCATATATTTT,CASSILSEGNTIYF
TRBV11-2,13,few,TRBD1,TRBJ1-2,TGTGCCAGCAGCTCAGGGGGCTGGTGGGGCTACACCTTC,CASSSGGWWGYTF
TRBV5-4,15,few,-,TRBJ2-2,TGTGCCAGCAGCTTGGATGGGGGCGGAACCGGGGAGCTGTTTTTT,CASSLDGGGTGELFF
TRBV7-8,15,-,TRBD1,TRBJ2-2,TGTGCCAGCAGCTTGGGGGGACAGGGCACCGGGGAGCTGTTTTTT,CASSLGGQGTGELFF
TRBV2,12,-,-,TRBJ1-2,TGTGCCACCGAGAACCCCACGCGTGGCTACACCTTC,CATENPTRGYTF
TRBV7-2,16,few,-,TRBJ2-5,TGTGCCAGCAGCCCCTGGCGCAGGGAAGGCCAAGAGACCCAGTACTTC,CASSPWRREGQETQYF
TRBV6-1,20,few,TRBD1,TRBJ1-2,TGTGCCAGCAGTGAAGGAGGGGCGGGACAGGGGGTCTCCGGCCTCTATGGCTACACCTTC,CASSEGGAGQGVSGLYGYTF
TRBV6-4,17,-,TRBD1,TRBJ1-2,TGTGCCAGCAGTGACTATAACCCGGGACAGGGGGTGTATGGCTACACCTTC,CASSDYNPGQGVYGYTF
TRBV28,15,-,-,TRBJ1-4,TGTGCCAGCAGTCCTCGGGGGAGAAGAGAGGAAAAACTGTTTTTT,CASSPRGRREEKLFF
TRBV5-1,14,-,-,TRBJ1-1,TGCGCCAGCAGCTTGGCTTCAACTGCTGTTGAAGCTTTCTTT,CASSLASTAVEAFF
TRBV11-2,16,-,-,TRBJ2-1,TGTGCCAGCAGCTTGATTAAGGGGGGGGCTTACAATGAGCAGTTCTTC,CASSLIKGGAYNEQFF
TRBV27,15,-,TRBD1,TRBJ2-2,TGTGCCAGCAGCCGAGACAGGGGGAGGACCGGGGAGCTGTTTTTT,CASSRDRGRTGELFF
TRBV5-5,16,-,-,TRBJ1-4,TGTGCCAGCAGCTTGGGGCCTGCAGCAACTAATGAAAAACTGTTTTTT,CASSLGPAATNEKLFF
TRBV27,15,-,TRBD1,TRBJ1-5,TGTGCCAGCAGGTCGGGGACAGGGTTCGGCCAGCCCCAGCATTTT,CASRSGTGFGQPQHF
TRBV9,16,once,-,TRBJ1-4,TGTGCCAGCAGCGTAGCACAGCACTCAACTAATGAAAAACTGTTTTTT,CASSVAQHSTNEKLFF
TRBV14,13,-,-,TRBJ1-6,TGTGCCAGCAGCTTGGCCCCGCATTCACCCCTCCACTTT,CASSLAPHSPLHF
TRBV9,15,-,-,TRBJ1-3,TGTGCCAGCAGCGTATTGGAGGGATATGGAAACACCATATATTTT,CASSVLEGYGNTIYF
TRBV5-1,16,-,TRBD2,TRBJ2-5,TGCGCCAGCAGCTGGGGACTAGCGGGGGGGCGACAGACCCAGTACTTC,CASSWGLAGGRQTQYF
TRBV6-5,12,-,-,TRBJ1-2,TGTGCCAGCAGTTACCAAGGGGATGGCTACACCTTC,CASSYQGDGYTF
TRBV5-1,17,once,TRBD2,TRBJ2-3,TGCGCCAGCAGCTTGGTGTATCGTATGAGGGGAGGGGATACGCAGTATTTT,CASSLVYRMRGGDTQYF
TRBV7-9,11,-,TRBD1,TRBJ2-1,TGTGCCAGCAGCTCACAGGGGCCTCAGTTCTTC,CASSSQGPQFF
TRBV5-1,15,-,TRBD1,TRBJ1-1,TGCGCCAGCAGACTTCGACAGGGCCTGAACACTGAAGCTTTCTTT,CASRLRQGLNTEAFF
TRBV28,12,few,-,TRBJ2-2,TGTGCCAGCAGTTTAGCAGGCGGGGAGCTGTTTTTT,CASSLAGGELFF
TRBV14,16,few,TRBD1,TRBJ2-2,TGTGCCAGCAGCCATACCGGGACAGGGAACACCGGGGAGCTGTTTTTT,CASSHTGTGNTGELFF
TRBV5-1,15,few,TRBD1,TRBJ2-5,TGCGCCAGCAGCTTGGGAGGGGACAGGGCAGAGACCCAGTACTTC,CASSLGGDRAETQYF
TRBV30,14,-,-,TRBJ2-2,TGTGCCTGGAGATGGGACTTCAACACCGGGGAGCTGTTTTTT,CAWRWDFNTGELFF
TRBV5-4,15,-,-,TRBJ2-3,TGTGCCAGCACTAGAGGGGGAGGGATCACAGATACGCAGTATTTT,CASTRGGGITDTQYF
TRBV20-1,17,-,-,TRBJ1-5,TGCAGTGCTAGTATGATGCGGGACCCGTATAGCAATCAGCCCCAGCATTTT,CSASMMRDPYSNQPQHF
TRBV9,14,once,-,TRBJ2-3,TGTGCCAGCAGCACACGTCCCCCCCCAGATACGCAGTATTTT,CASSTRPPPDTQYF
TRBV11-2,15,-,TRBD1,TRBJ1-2,TGTGCCAGCAGCCGAGGACGGGACAGGTTGGGTGGCTACACCTTC,CASSRGRDRLGGYTF
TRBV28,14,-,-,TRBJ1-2,TGTGCCAGCAGTTCGTACGGGGATAACTATGGCTACACCTTC,CASSSYGDNYGYTF
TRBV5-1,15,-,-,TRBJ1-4,TGCGCCAGCAGCGGGGAGGGTCAAACTAATGAAAAACTGTTTTTT,CASSGEGQTNEKLFF
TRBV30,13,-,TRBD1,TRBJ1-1,TGTGCCTGGACTCCCGACAGGGGGCGTATAGCTTTCTTT,CAWTPDRGRIAFF
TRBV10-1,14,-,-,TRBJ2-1,TGCGCCAGCTGCTCAGGGATCGATTACAATGAGCAGTTCTTC,CASCSGIDYNEQFF
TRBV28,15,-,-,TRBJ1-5,TGTGCCAGCAGTTTATTAACGGGATACGGTCAGCCCCAGCATTTT,CASSLLTGYGQPQHF
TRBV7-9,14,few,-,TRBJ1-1,TGTGCCAGCAGCTTAGGACACGTGAACACTGAAGCTTTCTTT,CASSLGHVNTEAFF
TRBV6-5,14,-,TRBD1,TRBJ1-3,TGTGCCAGCAGAGCAGGGGGCACTGGAAACACCATATATTTT,CASRAGGTGNTIYF
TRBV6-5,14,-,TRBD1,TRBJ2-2,TGTGCCAGCAGTTACTCGCAGGGGGCCGGGGAGCTGTTTTTT,CASSYSQGAGELFF
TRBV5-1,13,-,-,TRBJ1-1,TGCGCCAGCAGCTCGACATGGAACACTGAAGCTTTCTTT,CASSSTWNTEAFF
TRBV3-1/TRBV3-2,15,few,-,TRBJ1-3,TGTGCCAGCAGCCTAAACGACAGGTCTGGAAACACCATATATTTT,CASSLNDRSGNTIYF
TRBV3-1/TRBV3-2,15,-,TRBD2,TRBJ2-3,TGTGCCAGCAGCCAATCAGCGGGGGGTGCAGATACGCAGTATTTT,CASSQSAGGADTQYF
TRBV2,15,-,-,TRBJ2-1,TGTGCCAGCAGGGGGGGGCCTAGAACCTACAATGAGCAGTTCTTC,CASRGGPRTYNEQFF
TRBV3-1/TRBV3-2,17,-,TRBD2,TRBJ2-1,TGTGCCAGCAGCCACCCTAGCGGAGGTAGCTCCTACAATGAGCAGTTCTTC,CASSHPSGGSSYNEQFF
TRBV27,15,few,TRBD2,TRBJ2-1,TGTGCCAGCACCATAGCGGGGGGGCCCTACAATGAGCAGTTCTTC,CASTIAGGPYNEQFF
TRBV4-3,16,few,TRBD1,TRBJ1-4,TGCGCCAGCAGCCAATTCTCAGGGGGAACTAATGAAAAACTGTTTTTT,CASSQFSGGTNEKLFF
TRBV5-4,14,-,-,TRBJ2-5,TGTGCCAGCACGGCGGGTTATCCGCGCGAGACCCAGTACTTC,CASTAGYPRETQYF
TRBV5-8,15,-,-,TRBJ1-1,TGTGCCAGCAGCTTGGGTGTTTCTTGGTCATTCGGAGCTTTCTTT,CASSLGVSWSFGAFF
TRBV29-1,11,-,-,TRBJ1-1,TGCAGCGTCTTCTTGAACACTGAAGCTTTCTTT,CSVFLNTEAFF